Below, 22 T cell receptor beta chains from the same sample are listed, as sequenced in a study of CD8+ T cells in alopecia areata. RNA extraction and reverse transcription yielded cDNA as sequencing template. Libraries were prepared by immunoSEQ multiplex PCR; TCRdb keeps only in-frame clonotypes and omits some of them. The profile covers about 64,000 clones, with about 45% appearing a single time and roughly 22% taken by the ten largest. Described treatment: oral pan-JAK inhibitor, 5-10 mg twice daily. Source: CD8+ T cells sorted from blood, taken around week 37, from a patient treated with tofacitinib. All receptors come from a human donor with alopecia areata.

This clone showed up just a few times. J is TRBJ1-5 and V is TRBV5-1; no reliable D call. Germline V gene lookup returns CDR1 SGHRS and CDR2 YFSETQ. CDR3 size: 13 residues. V was shortened by 5 bases and J by 1 base, with 7 bases between the two germline ends. CDR3: CASRLESNQPQHF. DNA of the CDR3: TGCGCCAGCAGGTTAGAGAGCAATCAGCCCCAGCATTTT. The full variable domain, in which reference TRBV5-1 and TRBJ1-5 provide the parts outside the CDR3, is KAGVTQTPRYLIKTRGQQVTLSCSPISGHRSVSWYQQTPGQGLQFLFEYFSETQRNKGNFPGRFSGRQFSNSRSEMNVSTLELGDSALYLCASRLESNQPQHFGDGTRLSIL.

Ten or more counts support this clone. V usage is TRBV6-7 and J usage is TRBJ1-2; D is uncertain. TRBV6-7 is placed among ORFs of uncertain function. The ends were cut back, 2 bases at V and 11 bases at J, with 21 bases in the middle. The CDR3 is 15 residues long. CDR3 in amino acids: CASSYPLAREPGYTF. The CDR3 nucleotides read TGTGCCAGCAGTTACCCTCTCGCCCGGGAGCCCGGGTACACCTTC.

This clone was observed once. The V and J genes are TRBV7-9 and TRBJ2-3; D gene unclear. This CDR3 comprises 14 residues. The V end was cut by 5 bases, the J end by 0 bases, with 9 bases between. Germline values: CDR1 SEHNR, CDR2 FQNEAQ (reference sequence). The DNA of the CDR3 is TGTGCCAGCAGCCCAAAGACCAGCACAGATACGCAGTATTTT. This encodes CASSPKTSTDTQYF.

The genes are TRBV7-9 and TRBJ2-6, with D uncertain. Trimming left V 5 bases short and J 2 bases short, with 10 bases between. Looked up from germline, CDR1 is SEHNR and CDR2 is FQNEAQ (reference sequence). The CDR3 spans 15 residues. The chain's CDR3 is CASSPALAGANVLTF. The CDR3 DNA reads as TGTGCCAGCAGCCCCGCGCTAGCTGGGGCCAACGTCCTGACTTTC.

As concerns this clone: One junction end does not reproduce the germline sequence, and a read error may be involved. This chain connects TRBV25-1 to TRBJ2-5; unclear D gene. This CDR3 contains 10 residues. CDR1 MGHDK and CDR2 SYGVNS come from the germline V gene. CDR3 sequence reads: CASCEETQYF. Here the CDR3 DNA reads TGTGCCAGCTGTGAGGAGACCCAGTACTTC.

Only a few counts were recorded for this clone. V gene TRBV30 combines with J gene TRBJ2-1; the D gene is possibly TRBD2 (6 bases). This CDR3 has 14 residues. The germline V and J ends were trimmed by 0 bases and 8 bases, with 14 bases remaining between them. Germline lookup yields CDR1 GTSNPN and CDR2 SVGIG (reference sequence). CDR3 region: CAWSVPWRVDEQFF. For the CDR3, the DNA is TGTGCCTGGAGTGTACCATGGAGGGTCGATGAGCAGTTCTTC.

There are a few counts of this clone. The chain couples TRBV14 to TRBJ1-2, with a possible D match to TRBD1 (5 bases). The CDR3 spans 13 residues. V shed 1 base and J shed 6 bases, with 9 bases lying between them. CDR1 and CDR2 (germline): SGHDN, FVKESK. The CDR3 protein is CASSQGRVHGYTF. In DNA, the CDR3 is TGTGCCAGCAGCCAAGGCAGGGTACATGGCTACACCTTC.

J is TRBJ1-1 and V is TRBV7-2; D is uncertain. V lost 3 bases to trimming and J lost 1 base, with 6 bases between them. Looked up from germline, CDR1 is SGHTA and CDR2 is FQGNSA. This CDR3 has 13 amino acids. The CDR3 DNA sequence: TGTGCCAGCAGCTTCGTCCCGAACACTGAAGCTTTCTTT. It translates to CASSFVPNTEAFF.

The chain couples TRBV25-1 to TRBJ2-5, with a tentative D call TRBD2 (5 bases). With 2 bases removed from V and 0 bases from J, the gap between germline ends came to 7 bases. The CDR3 consists of 14 residues. Per the germline V gene, CDR1 is MGHDK and CDR2 is SYGVNS. CDR3 amino acids: CASSETRYQETQYF. The CDR3 coding sequence is TGTGCCAGCAGTGAAACTAGGTACCAAGAGACCCAGTACTTC.

The chain joins TRBV7-2 to TRBJ2-1, with D possibly being TRBD1 (5 bases). The CDR3 totals 13 residues. V dropped 6 bases and J dropped 4 bases, with 10 bases sitting between them. Germline values: CDR1 SGHTA, CDR2 FQGNSA. The CDR3 nucleotides are TGTGCCAGCAGTACGACAGCTTACAATGAGCAGTTCTTC. Its translation is CASSTTAYNEQFF.

This clone was recorded a few times. The genes are TRBV27 and TRBJ1-2; D possibly corresponds to TRBD1 (5 bases). Germline V CDR1 and CDR2: MNHEY, SMNVEV (reference sequence). The CDR3 runs 13 residues. The V end was cut by 7 bases, the J end by 4 bases, with 13 bases between. The CDR3 reads CASNLKGSYGYTF. The CDR3 DNA reads as TGTGCCAGCAACCTGAAGGGGAGCTATGGCTACACCTTC.

The chain employs TRBV25-1 and TRBJ2-7, with 7 positions matching TRBD1. With V trimmed by 8 bases and J by 2 bases, 9 bases remained unmatched. The CDR3 extends over 14 amino acids. Germline values: CDR1 MGHDK, CDR2 SYGVNS. CDR3 DNA sequence: TGTGCCAGCCAAGGGGGCGGGCCAACCTACGAGCAGTACTTC. Translation gives CASQGGGPTYEQYF.

CDR3 in amino acids: CASSAAGGPYNEQFF. The CDR3 region has the DNA TGCGCCAGCAGTGCGGCGGGGGGCCCCTACAATGAGCAGTTCTTC. The chain couples TRBV10-2 to TRBJ2-1; 8 nucleotides match TRBD2. Germline assignment: CDR1 WSHSY and CDR2 SAAADI. This CDR3 comprises 15 residues. J was trimmed by 2 bases and V by 4 bases; bases with no gene match: 4.

This clone has only a few counts. This chain joins TRBV15 and TRBJ2-4; possibly TRBD1 for D (5 bases). CDR1 is LNHNV and CDR2 is YYDKDF in the germline V gene (reference sequence). Trimming took 5 bases from V and 0 from J, leaving 11 bases between them. This CDR3 contains 15 residues. The chain's CDR3 is CATSGALVAKNIQYF. The DNA for the CDR3 is TGTGCCACCAGCGGGGCCCTTGTAGCCAAAAACATTCAGTACTTC.

This clone was counted only a few times. J is TRBJ1-1 and V is TRBV29-1; the D is unclear. From germline, CDR1 is SQVTM and CDR2 ANQGSEA. Deletions cut 3 bases from V and 6 bases from J, with 8 bases between. The CDR3 consists of 11 residues. CDR3 protein: CSVDPGPEAFF. DNA for the CDR3: TGCAGCGTTGACCCGGGCCCTGAAGCTTTCTTT.

This clone appeared a few times. V is TRBV29-1 and J is TRBJ2-7; a weak D match, TRBD1 (6 bases). CDR3 length equals 13 residues. The V gene's germline CDR1 is SQVTM and CDR2 ANQGSEA. V was trimmed by 3 bases and J by 5 bases, leaving 14 bases between them. CDR3 bases: TGCAGCGTTGAGGGGGACATGGGGAACGAGCAGTACTTC. Translating gives CSVEGDMGNEQYF.

This clone was counted a few times. This chain connects TRBV28 to TRBJ1-5; D is unresolved. V was cut by 2 bases and J by 0 bases, with 2 bases left in between. From germline, CDR1 is MDHEN and CDR2 SYDVKM. The CDR3 is made up of 13 amino acids. CDR3 DNA sequence: TGTGCCAGCAGTTTAAATAGCAATCAGCCCCAGCATTTT. Residues: CASSLNSNQPQHF.

The chain couples TRBV19 to TRBJ2-5, with unresolved D. CDR1 and CDR2 from the germline V gene are LNHDA and SQIVND (reference sequence). V was shortened by 2 bases and J by 3 bases, with 13 bases between the two germline ends. The CDR3 extends over 15 amino acids. CDR3 protein: CASSIRSSSEETQYF. The CDR3 DNA reads as TGTGCCAGTAGTATACGTAGCAGTAGTGAAGAGACCCAGTACTTC.

This clone was counted a few times. V and J are TRBV9 and TRBJ2-1, with D perhaps matching TRBD1 (5 bases). The CDR3 spans 15 residues. Germline V gene sequence: CDR1 SGDLS, CDR2 YYNGEE. V lost 0 bases and J lost 8, with 15 bases in between. In DNA, the CDR3 is TGTGCCAGCAGCGTAGTCCCCAACAGGTTTGATGAGCAGTTCTTC. Encoded protein: CASSVVPNRFDEQFF.

The chain is built from TRBV4-1 and TRBJ1-2, with D possibly being TRBD1 (5 bases). With 3 bases removed from V and 4 bases from J, the gap between germline ends came to 12 bases. Germline V gene sequence: CDR1 MGHRA, CDR2 YSYEKL. The CDR3 covers 14 residues. The CDR3 spells CASSHPSGAYGYTF. DNA of the CDR3: TGCGCCAGCAGCCACCCTTCCGGGGCCTATGGCTACACCTTC.

The V call is TRBV9, the J call TRBJ2-2; D may be TRBD1 (6 bases). Deletions cut 2 bases from V and 5 bases from J, with 16 bases between. CDR3 size: 16 residues. The germline CDR1 and CDR2 sequences are SGDLS and YYNGEE. The CDR3 sequence: CASSVQGTPGTGELFF. The CDR3 DNA reads TGTGCCAGCAGCGTTCAGGGGACGCCTGGAACCGGGGAGCTGTTTTTT.

The rearrangement links TRBV7-9 to TRBJ2-1, with 8 bases identical to TRBD2. The CDR3 totals 13 residues. Germline V gene sequence: CDR1 SEHNR, CDR2 FQNEAQ (reference sequence). V lost 4 bases and J lost 12; bases outside the gene matches: 8. The CDR3 DNA reads as TGTGCCAGCAGCTGGCAAGGGCGGGAGGCGCAGTTCTTC. Translated: CASSWQGREAQFF.